These 10 T cell receptor beta chains were all obtained from the same sample, sequenced in a study of control samples from healthy donors and cancer patients. Data came from immunoSEQ multiplex PCR; TCRdb stores just in-frame clones and leaves some out. The table shows 150,000 to 160,000 clones, with over 90% occurring only once. Sequences were obtained from blood. These TCRs come from a man aged 50-59 years in good health.

This chain uses TRBV27 with TRBJ2-5; 10 bases match TRBD1. CDR1 is MNHEY, CDR2 SMNVEV, per germline (reference sequence). The V and J ends lost 7 bases and 5 bases, in that order; junction bases with no gene match: 7. There are 14 residues in the CDR3. CDR3: CASTQTGGRETQYF. The CDR3 nucleotides read TGTGCCAGCACCCAGACAGGGGGCCGGGAGACCCAGTACTTC.

The rearrangement links TRBV20-1 to TRBJ2-7, with 7 bases fitting TRBD2. The CDR3 extends over 15 amino acids. With 3 bases clipped from V and 7 bases from J, the junction kept 15 bases outside the gene matches. Germline V lookup: CDR1 DFQATT, CDR2 SNEGSKA (reference sequence). CDR3 in DNA: TGCAGTGCTAGTGGTTGGGGGAGGGCGTATGGAGAGCAGTACTTC. Amino acid sequence: CSASGWGRAYGEQYF.

The rearrangement joins TRBV14 to TRBJ2-7; a possible D gene is TRBD1 (6 bases). The CDR3 sequence is 14 residues long. CDR1 SGHDN and CDR2 FVKESK come from the germline V gene. Trimming cost V 4 bases and J 4 bases, with 14 bases left between them. The CDR3 nucleotides are TGTGCCAGCAGCCTTCTCTCACAGGGTTACGAGCAGTACTTC. It translates to CASSLLSQGYEQYF. Full variable domain (rest looked up from reference TRBV14 and TRBJ2-7): EAGVTQFPSHSVIEKGQTVTLRCDPISGHDNLYWYRRVMGKEIKFLLHFVKESKQDESGMPNNRFLAERTGGTYSTLKVQPAELEDSGVYFCASSLLSQGYEQYFGPGTRLTVT.

The rearrangement uses TRBV6-5 and TRBJ2-7; a possible D gene is TRBD2 (6 bases). This CDR3 contains 15 residues. The germline V gene has CDR1 MNHEY and CDR2 SVGAGI. Trimming removed 0 bases at V and 1 base at J, with 10 bases between. For the CDR3, the DNA is TGTGCCAGCAGTTACTCGACTAGGGGATCCTACGAGCAGTACTTC. Protein: CASSYSTRGSYEQYF.

This chain uses TRBV19 with TRBJ1-2; D uncertain. CDR3 length: 14 residues. Trimming removed 5 bases at V and 8 bases at J, with 18 bases between. Germline V gene data show CDR1 as LNHDA and CDR2 as SQIVND (reference sequence). CDR3 region: CASSPHKSGGGYTF. The CDR3 DNA follows: TGTGCCAGTAGTCCCCACAAATCTGGCGGGGGCTACACCTTC.

This chain uses TRBV5-1 with TRBJ2-7, with 8 bases matching TRBD1. Trimming at V came to 4 bases and at J to 5 bases, leaving 8 bases not matched to a gene. The CDR3 extends over 14 amino acids. Germline-derived CDR1 and CDR2 are SGHRS and YFSETQ. The CDR3: CASSIRQGRHEQYF. CDR3 sequence (DNA): TGCGCCAGCAGCATTCGACAGGGGAGACACGAGCAGTACTTC.

This clone was detected once. The rearrangement joins TRBV6-1 to TRBJ1-5; TRBD1 matches 7 bases. Germline-derived CDR1 and CDR2 are MNHNS and SASEGT. The CDR3 has 16 amino acids. The V and J ends lost 4 bases and 1 base, in that order; junction bases with no gene match: 7. This chain's CDR3 is CASSARTTGSNQPQHF. In nucleotides, the CDR3 is TGTGCCAGCAGTGCCCGGACGACAGGGAGCAATCAGCCCCAGCATTTT.

The J gene is TRBJ1-3, the V gene TRBV7-9, with 7 bases identical to TRBD1. Germline loops: CDR1 SEHNR, CDR2 FQNEAQ (reference sequence). CDR3 size: 16 residues. With 5 bases clipped from V and 4 bases from J, the junction kept 11 bases outside the gene matches. In nucleotides, the CDR3 is TGTGCCAGCAGCGCCGGTGGACAGGCGTCAGGAAACACCATATATTTT. Amino acid sequence: CASSAGGQASGNTIYF.

The gene calls are TRBV2 and TRBJ1-4; D uncertain. Trimming cost V 8 bases and J 4 bases, with 8 bases left between them. This CDR3 spans 12 amino acids. Per the germline V gene, CDR1 is SNHLY and CDR2 is FYNNEI. This CDR3 is CASVLGNEKLFF. The CDR3 region has the DNA TGTGCCAGCGTTTTGGGTAATGAAAAACTGTTTTTT. The whole variable domain, remainder taken from reference TRBV2 and TRBJ1-4, is EPEVTQTPSHQVTQMGQEVILRCVPISNHLYFYWYRQILGQKVEFLVSFYNNEISEKSEIFDDQFSVERPDGSNFTLKIRSTKLEDSAMYFCASVLGNEKLFFGSGTQLSVL.

The chain joins TRBV28 to TRBJ1-1; TRBD1 might be the D (6 bases). Germline CDR1 MDHEN, CDR2 SYDVKM. This CDR3 has 14 amino acids. The V gene lost 10 bases and the J gene lost 1 base, with 16 bases spanning the gap. This CDR3 reads CATRGPIGNTEAFF. The CDR3 DNA is TGTGCCACCAGGGGACCGATCGGGAACACTGAAGCTTTCTTT.